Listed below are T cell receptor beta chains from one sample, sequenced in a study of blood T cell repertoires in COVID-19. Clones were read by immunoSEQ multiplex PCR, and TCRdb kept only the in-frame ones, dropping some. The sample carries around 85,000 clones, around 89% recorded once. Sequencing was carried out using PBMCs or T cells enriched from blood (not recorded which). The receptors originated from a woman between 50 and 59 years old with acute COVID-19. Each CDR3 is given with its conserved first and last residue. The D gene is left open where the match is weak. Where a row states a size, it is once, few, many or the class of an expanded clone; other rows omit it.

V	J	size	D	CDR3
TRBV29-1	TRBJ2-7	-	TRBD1	CSVTRQGVGYEQYF
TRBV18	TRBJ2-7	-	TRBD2	CASSPPTSGGSYEQYF
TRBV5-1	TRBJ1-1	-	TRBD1	CASSIGQGNTEAFF
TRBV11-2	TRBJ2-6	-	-	CASSFRGSSGANVLTF
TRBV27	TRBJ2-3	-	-	CASSLYNKINTDTQYF
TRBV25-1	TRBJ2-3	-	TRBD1	CASSSRDRAPDTQYF
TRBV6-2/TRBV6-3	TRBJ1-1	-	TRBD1	CASSWTGGNTEAFF
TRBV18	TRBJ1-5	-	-	CASSPPFREGNQPQHF
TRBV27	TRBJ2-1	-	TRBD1	CASSLGLGQEVNEQFF
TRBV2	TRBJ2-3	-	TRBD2	CASNEIAGADTQYF
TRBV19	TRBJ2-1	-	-	CASSSIQGHYNEQFF
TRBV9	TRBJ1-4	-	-	CASSIHQNEKLFF
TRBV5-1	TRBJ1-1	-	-	CASMGGERANTEAFF
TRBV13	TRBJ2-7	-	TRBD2	CASSLGVAGGMFDEQYF
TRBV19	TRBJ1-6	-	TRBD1	CASNAGDRAYSPLHF
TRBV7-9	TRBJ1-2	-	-	CASSLAGLDYGYTF
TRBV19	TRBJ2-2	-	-	CASSIELLATGELFF
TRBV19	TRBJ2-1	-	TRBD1	CASSKGGQGNNEQFF
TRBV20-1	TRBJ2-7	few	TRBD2	CSASEGRGRAFEQYF
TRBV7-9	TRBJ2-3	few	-	CASSLTAGSTDTQYF
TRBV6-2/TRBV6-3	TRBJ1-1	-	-	CASSYRGLPSTEAFF
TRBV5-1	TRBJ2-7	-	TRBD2	CASSSSSIGRNYEQYF
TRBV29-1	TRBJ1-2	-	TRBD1	CSVEGTGVYGYTF
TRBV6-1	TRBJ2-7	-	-	CASSESGLWEQYF
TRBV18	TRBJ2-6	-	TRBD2	CASSGPGLASGANVLTF
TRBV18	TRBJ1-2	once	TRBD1	CASSLSGQDGYGYTF
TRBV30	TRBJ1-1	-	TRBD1	CAWHSFGTGAMNTEAFF
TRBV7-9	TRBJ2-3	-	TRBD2	CASSLKREVGTDTQYF
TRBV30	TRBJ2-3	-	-	CAWDSSDTQYF
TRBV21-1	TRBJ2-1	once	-	CASSKVLQGNYNEQFF
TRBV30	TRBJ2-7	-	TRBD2	CAWKRVGGSSYEQYF
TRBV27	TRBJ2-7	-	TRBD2	CASRLAGGYEQYF
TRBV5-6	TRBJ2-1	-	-	CASSHVLGGNEQFF
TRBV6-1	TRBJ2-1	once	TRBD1	CASSEGQGPSYNEQFF